This record concerns one T cell receptor beta chain sequence. This clonotype came up a few times. It lacks a known antigen. Base-call qualities are not available, and no considerably larger clone is one nucleotide away. Total RNA was isolated from unfractionated whole blood collected in Tempus Blood RNA tubes. As TCR sequencing controls, roughly 5 healthy volunteers were used, with blood taken at day 0, 2 weeks and 6 weeks. The record originates from a study of human T cells and chemical hapten exposure (dated by TCRdb to about 2021). About the full investigation: Libraries were combined into a pool for sequencing, and differences in TCR yield between samples came mainly from small differences in library volumes within the pool. This study followed changes in the peripheral blood TCR repertoire in vivo during primary and secondary sensitization of alopecia patients to the hapten diphenylcyclopropenone (DPC). Both TCR alpha and TCR beta chains were sequenced from each blood RNA sample. What the work shows at the level of the full study, not this receptor alone: After repeated subsampling, changes were observed in the strength of the expansion versus patch-test correlation and in the threshold at which the correlation became significant. The number of TCRs above 1 in 1000 frequency did not change with DPC sensitization; there was no evidence of global repertoire structure alterations.

Libraries came from 5' RACE. Data came from an Illumina MiSeq. During library preparation, unique molecular identifiers were attached to individual cDNA molecules so that TCRs could be counted quantitatively and reproducibly. From the authors' description of their analysis: The median number of TCRs per sample was approximately 96,000, ranging from 23,224 to 690,600. V, J and CDR3 annotation of the TCR reads was carried out using the Decombinator software suite. For the PS versus PT1 abundance plots, all samples were subsampled to the same number of TCRs (28,000). TCRs were defined as expanded if absent before sensitization and observed at least eight times at the 2-week time point. Using fastp at Q25 and MiXCR, TCRdb reprocessed the public reads and kept productive beta chains. Identical CDR3 proteins give one entry, which carries the most common genes and DNA. These V and J calls are TCRdb output, not the study's own analysis. Recorded for this sample are tens of thousands of distinct CDR3 sequences; 6% to 8.5% of them occurred a single time. Jointly, the top ten make up under 3% of the sample.

The CDR3 covers 15 residues, taking in both the cysteine and the phenylalanine. CDR3 DNA is the only sequence kept; it has 45 bases, read in frame from the first base. CDR1 and CDR2 are drawn from the germline V gene (reference sequence): LNHDA, SQIVND. Trimming costs V 7 bases and J 4 bases, and their ends lie 16 bases apart. The source is a male donor in good health. The receptor chain draws on TRBV19 and TRBJ2-2; too little of a D gene remains to name it. The bases read TGTGCCAGTAAGGTGGGAACAGTGCGCACCGGGGAGCTGTTTTTT. Translated, it gives CASKVGTVRTGELFF. Beyond the CDR3, the reference TRBV19 and TRBJ2-2 genes provide the residues; the full variable domain reads: DGGITQSPKYLFRKEGQNVTLSCEQNLNHDAMYWYRQDPGQGLRLIYYSQIVNDFQKGDIAEGYSVSREKKESFPLTVTSAQKNPTAFYLCASKVGTVRTGELFFGEGSRLTVL.